A single sample gave rise to the 16 T cell receptor beta chains below, sequenced in a study of T-cell memory formation after mild COVID-19. A single record per CDR3 protein comes from TCRdb applying MiXCR to the 5' RACE reads. The sample includes 200,000 to 250,000 distinct CDR3 sequences, roughly 10% seen only once; the top ten take about 3.8%. Sequenced material: PBMCs or a T cell subset sorted from them (not recorded which). The receptors were gathered from a man aged 18 to 29 who had mild COVID-19 (a few samples of this study predate the infection). Cell type and time point are not known.

This clonotype was seen repeatedly, ten times or more. The chain joins TRBV7-2 to TRBJ2-3; 7 nucleotides agree with TRBD2. The CDR3 contains 16 residues. After removal of 5 bases from V and 0 bases from J, the junction contained 8 bases not matched to a gene. Germline values: CDR1 SGHTA, CDR2 FQGNSA. The CDR3 sequence: CASSPGGAGSTDTQYF. CDR3 nucleotide sequence: TGTGCCAGCAGCCCTGGGGGAGCGGGAAGCACAGATACGCAGTATTTT.

This clonotype was counted between two and nine times. The chain recombines TRBV20-1 with TRBJ2-6; TRBD1 is a possible D gene (6 bases). This CDR3 region has 16 residues. Trimming removed 3 bases at V and 0 bases at J, with 12 bases between. CDR1 is DFQATT, CDR2 SNEGSKA, per germline (reference sequence). The CDR3 coding sequence is TGCAGTGCTAGGCAGGGGTATTTCTCTGGGGCCAACGTCCTGACTTTC. Translation: CSARQGYFSGANVLTF.

There are many counts of this clonotype. The chain has TRBV6-2 or TRBV6-3 and TRBJ1-1; D not certain. Trimming took 4 bases from V and 5 from J, leaving 11 bases between them. This CDR3 comprises 13 residues. Germline CDR1 and CDR2: MNHEY and SVGEGT. The CDR3 DNA reads as TGTGCCAGCAGTTGGTCAGATCGGACTGAAGCTTTCTTT. Its translation is CASSWSDRTEAFF.

In its sample, this clonotype was seen a few times. This rearrangement joins TRBV12-3 or TRBV12-4 to TRBJ2-5; D not certain. The V and J ends lost 7 bases and 5 bases respectively, with 14 bases between them. The CDR3 runs 13 residues. As DNA, the CDR3 is TGTGCCAGCACCCTTCGAGAGAGGGAGACCCAGTACTTC. It is translated as CASTLRERETQYF.

Many counts were recorded for this clonotype. In DNA form, the CDR3 reads TGTGCCAGCATCTTCGTGGAGACCCAGTACTTC. Translating gives CASIFVETQYF. The chain is built from TRBV2 and TRBJ2-5; no clear D gene. CDR1 is SNHLY, CDR2 FYNNEI, per germline. This CDR3 is built from 11 residues. Trimming cost V 7 bases and J 5 bases, with 8 bases left between them.

This clonotype has a handful of counts. The rearrangement links TRBV10-1 to TRBJ2-4; tentative D call: TRBD1 (5 bases). The CDR3 length is 13 residues. The germline V gene has CDR1 WNHNN and CDR2 SYGVQD (reference sequence). Trimming removed 3 bases at V and 7 bases at J, with 10 bases between. The CDR3, as DNA: TGCGCCAGCAGTGACCCAGGGTTGAACATTCAGTACTTC. This translates into CASSDPGLNIQYF.

The genes are TRBV6-2 or TRBV6-3 and TRBJ2-3; D is ambiguous. The CDR3 extends over 12 amino acids. The germline V and J ends were trimmed by 1 base and 5 bases, with 4 bases remaining between them. Germline-derived CDR1 and CDR2 are MNHEY and SVGEGT. CDR3 region: CASSYLGDTQYF. For the CDR3, the DNA is TGTGCCAGCAGTTACTTGGGAGATACGCAGTATTTT.

This clonotype has more than one count but fewer than ten. The chain has TRBV10-3 and TRBJ2-3; TRBD2 is a possible D gene (6 bases). Germline values: CDR1 ENHRY, CDR2 SYGVKD. The CDR3 is made up of 14 amino acids. V lost 8 bases, J lost 2 bases, and 14 bases lay in between. CDR3 region: CAIAGSVSTDTQYF. DNA of the CDR3: TGTGCCATCGCGGGGAGTGTTTCCACAGATACGCAGTATTTT.

This clonotype was found many times. The chain carries TRBV7-9 and TRBJ1-2; TRBD1 matches at 8 bases. The V gene's germline CDR1 is SEHNR and CDR2 FQNEAQ (reference sequence). V was clipped by 5 bases and J by 6 bases; unmatched bases: 8. The CDR3 extends over 14 amino acids. For the CDR3, the DNA is TGTGCCAGCAGCCGCGGACAGGGTGAGAATGGCTACACCTTC. It encodes CASSRGQGENGYTF.

The chain links TRBV20-1 to TRBJ1-2; TRBD1 matches at 8 bases. Trimming removed 1 base from V and 6 bases from J; junction bases left unmatched: 7. Germline-derived CDR1 and CDR2 are DFQATT and SNEGSKA (reference sequence). This CDR3 contains 14 residues. CDR3 amino acids: CSARAEDRDDGYTF. The DNA of the CDR3 is TGCAGTGCTAGAGCCGAGGACAGGGACGATGGCTACACCTTC.

There are a few counts of this clonotype. V usage is TRBV12-3 or TRBV12-4 and J usage is TRBJ1-5; D remains ambiguous. Between the trimmed V and J ends, which lost 5 bases and 0 bases, there was a span of 17 bases. The CDR3 runs 17 residues. The chain's CDR3 is CASSPGRISYSNQPQHF. DNA of the CDR3: TGTGCCAGCAGTCCCGGACGGATCTCATATAGCAATCAGCCCCAGCATTTT.

V and J are TRBV6-1 and TRBJ1-6; D possibly corresponds to TRBD1 (5 bases). Trimming took off 6 bases at V and 9 bases at J, with 18 bases between the two ends. CDR1 MNHNS and CDR2 SASEGT come from the germline V gene. This CDR3 has 15 residues. The CDR3 DNA follows: TGTGCCAGCAGGGATGGGCAGGGCTCGGGTTCACCCCTCCACTTT. Its protein product is CASRDGQGSGSPLHF.

This clonotype was counted ten times or more. This chain connects TRBV4-2 to TRBJ1-1; D perhaps matches TRBD1 (5 bases). This CDR3 comprises 16 residues. Germline V gene sequence: CDR1 LGHNA, CDR2 YNFKEQ. V was pared by 0 bases and J by 3 bases, with 14 bases between. CDR3: CASSQDGRGKDTEAFF. In DNA form, the CDR3 reads TGTGCCAGCAGCCAAGATGGGAGGGGCAAGGACACTGAAGCTTTCTTT.

This clonotype turned up a few times. The rearrangement joins TRBV4-3 to TRBJ2-7; D gene unclear. The length of the CDR3 is 15 residues. V shed 0 bases and J shed 2 bases, with 11 bases lying between them. The germline CDR1 and CDR2 sequences are LGHNA and YSLEER. The CDR3 loop is CASSQDTQLTYEQYF. CDR3 nucleotide sequence: TGCGCCAGCAGCCAAGATACACAGCTAACCTACGAGCAGTACTTC.

The rearrangement links TRBV20-1 to TRBJ2-7, with TRBD2 matching over 11 bases. CDR3 length: 15 residues. The ends lost 3 bases at V and 0 bases at J; junction bases unmatched: 4. Germline assignment: CDR1 DFQATT and CDR2 SNEGSKA (reference sequence). The DNA of the CDR3 is TGCAGTGCTAGGGGGACTAGCGGCGACTCCTACGAGCAGTACTTC. The encoded protein is CSARGTSGDSYEQYF.

This clonotype was seen at least ten times. The chain joins TRBV7-2 to TRBJ1-3; D might be TRBD1 (5 bases). The V end was cut by 2 bases, the J end by 8 bases, with 10 bases between. The CDR3 is made up of 13 amino acids. From germline, CDR1 is SGHTA and CDR2 FQGNSA. The DNA for the CDR3 is TGTGCCAGCAGCTTAAATGCGGGGGACACCATATATTTT. Translated: CASSLNAGDTIYF.